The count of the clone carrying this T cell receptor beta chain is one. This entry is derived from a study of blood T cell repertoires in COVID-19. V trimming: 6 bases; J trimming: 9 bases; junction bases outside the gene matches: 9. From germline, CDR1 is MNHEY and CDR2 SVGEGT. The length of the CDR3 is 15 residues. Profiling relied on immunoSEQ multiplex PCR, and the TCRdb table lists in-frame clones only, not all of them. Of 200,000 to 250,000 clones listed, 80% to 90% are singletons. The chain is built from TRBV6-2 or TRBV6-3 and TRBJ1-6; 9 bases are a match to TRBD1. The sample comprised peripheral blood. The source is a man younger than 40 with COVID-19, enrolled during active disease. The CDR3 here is CASSKTGTGSSPLHF. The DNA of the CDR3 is TGTGCCAGCAGCAAAACCGGGACAGGGAGTTCACCCCTCCACTTT.